Following are 32 T cell receptor beta chains from one sample sequenced in a study of T cells in Graves' hyperthyroidism and ophthalmopathy. Regions amplified from RNA transcripts were the TCR beta CDR3 regions. First-round RT-PCR with HTBI primers amplified the TCR CDR3 region. TCRdb re-called the multiplex PCR reads through MiXCR, storing one row per CDR3 protein. Among 500,000 to 550,000 distinct CDR3 sequences listed, nearly 20% were seen once. Sequencing was performed on blood. Source of these receptors: a middle-aged man with Graves' ophthalmopathy.

This clonotype was seen more than once but under ten times. The chain joins TRBV7-2 to TRBJ2-5; D is ambiguous. The CDR3 spans 13 residues. V shed 7 bases and J shed 2 bases, with 11 bases lying between them. Germline V gene sequence: CDR1 SGHTA, CDR2 FQGNSA. CDR3 amino acids: CASNLQYQETQYF. The CDR3 nucleotides read TGTGCCAGCAACCTACAGTATCAAGAGACCCAGTACTTC. The full variable domain, completed using reference TRBV7-2 and TRBJ2-5, is GAGVSQSPSNKVTEKGKDVELRCDPISGHTALYWYRQSLGQGLEFLIYFQGNSAPDKSGLPSDRFSAERTGGSVSTLTIQRTQQEDSAVYLCASNLQYQETQYFGPGTRLLVL.

This clonotype was detected many times. V and J are TRBV7-8 and TRBJ2-7; the D is unclear. CDR1 and CDR2 (germline): SGHVS, FQNEAQ. The V gene lost 1 base and the J gene lost 3 bases, with 19 bases spanning the gap. This CDR3 region has 17 residues. As DNA, the CDR3 is TGTGCCAGCAGCTTAGTAGCAGGTCAAGGTCCTTACTACGAGCAGTACTTC. Protein sequence: CASSLVAGQGPYYEQYF.

This clonotype appeared a single time. The rearrangement uses TRBV11-2 and TRBJ2-4; 15 positions agree with TRBD2. V lost 8 bases, J lost 4 bases, and 15 bases stayed unmatched. The CDR3 is 19 amino acids. The germline V gene encodes CDR1 SGHAT and CDR2 FQNNGV. CDR3 residues: CASGYPPTGTSGRKNIQYF. CDR3 sequence (DNA): TGTGCCAGCGGATACCCCCCTACCGGGACTAGCGGGAGGAAAAACATTCAGTACTTC.

This clonotype was seen repeatedly, ten times or more. The chain combines TRBV3-1 with TRBJ1-2; weak D call: TRBD1 (5 bases). V was trimmed by 0 bases and J by 7 bases, leaving 6 bases between them. The CDR3 totals 12 residues. Germline-derived CDR1 and CDR2 are LGHDT and YNNKEL (reference sequence). The CDR3 sequence is CASSQEGAGYTF. CDR3 sequence (DNA): TGTGCCAGCAGCCAAGAAGGGGCTGGCTACACCTTC.

The sample holds a few counts of this clonotype. The chain links TRBV5-1 to TRBJ2-2, with D uncertain. The ends were cut back, 2 bases at V and 0 bases at J, with 11 bases in the middle. Germline CDR1 reads SGHRS; CDR2 reads YFSETQ. The CDR3 loop spans 16 amino acids. CDR3 bases: TGCGCCAGCAGCTTTTTCGGCCTATCGAACACCGGGGAGCTGTTTTTT. It codes for CASSFFGLSNTGELFF.

This sequence joins TRBV6-9 and TRBJ1-1; D is undetermined. In germline, CDR1 is MNHGY, CDR2 SVAAGI. This CDR3 is 12 amino acids long. The V end was cut by 3 bases, the J end by 11 bases, with 13 bases between. The CDR3 DNA reads TGTGCCAGCAGTTACGGGTCACTTTCCGCTTTCTTT. Residues: CASSYGSLSAFF.

This clonotype was seen a handful of times. The chain carries TRBV6-2 or TRBV6-3 and TRBJ2-2, with D unclear. This CDR3 comprises 12 residues. Germline assignment: CDR1 MNHEY and CDR2 SVGEGT. V was cut by 8 bases and J by 5 bases, with 9 bases left in between. CDR3 bases: TGTGCCAGCGCAAAAGGTACCGGGGAGCTGTTTTTT. It codes for CASAKGTGELFF.

This clonotype was seen a handful of times. The chain carries TRBV3-1 and TRBJ2-7; 10 bases align to TRBD2. CDR1 and CDR2 from the germline V gene are LGHDT and YNNKEL (reference sequence). The V segment lost 3 bases and the J segment 7 bases; nucleotides outside the gene matches: 18. The CDR3 sequence is 18 residues long. CDR3 sequence: CASSHDPLAGARGGEQYF. CDR3 coding DNA: TGTGCCAGCAGCCATGACCCTCTAGCGGGGGCCCGAGGGGGGGAGCAGTACTTC.

The V call is TRBV6-1, the J call TRBJ1-5, with D possibly being TRBD1 (5 bases). There are 11 residues in the CDR3. CDR1 is MNHNS, CDR2 SASEGT, per germline. Between the trimmed V and J ends, which lost 8 bases and 15 bases, there was a span of 17 bases. Here the CDR3 DNA reads TGTGCCAGCCTGGGACCGGGAGCTTCGCATTTT. Translated: CASLGPGASHF.

The V gene is TRBV30, the J gene TRBJ1-5; the D is unclear. The length of the CDR3 is 13 residues. In germline, CDR1 is GTSNPN, CDR2 SVGIG (reference sequence). Trimming pared 1 base from V and 3 bases from J, leaving 7 bases between. CDR3 sequence: CAWSDSTNQPQHF. CDR3 DNA: TGTGCCTGGAGTGACAGCACCAATCAGCCCCAGCATTTT.

This clonotype was picked up many times. V is TRBV5-1 and J is TRBJ2-3; TRBD2 might be the D (5 bases). V lost 3 bases and J lost 6, with 14 bases in between. The CDR3 extends over 14 amino acids. The germline V gene encodes CDR1 SGHRS and CDR2 YFSETQ. The CDR3 loop is CASSYRLQRDTQYF. The DNA for the CDR3 is TGCGCCAGCAGCTATCGACTACAGAGGGATACGCAGTATTTT.

This clonotype was counted many times. The chain has TRBV20-1 and TRBJ2-3, with 12 bases fitting TRBD2. Germline CDR1 reads DFQATT; CDR2 reads SNEGSKA (reference sequence). V shed 6 bases and J 6 bases; nucleotides not matched to a gene: 13. The CDR3 is 16 residues long. CDR3 DNA sequence: TGCAGTGCCCGAACTAGCGGGGGGCGAGGTCGGGATACGCAGTATTTT. Translating it yields CSARTSGGRGRDTQYF.

The chain employs TRBV12-3 or TRBV12-4 and TRBJ2-3; no clear D. The germline V and J ends were trimmed by 3 bases and 6 bases, with 4 bases remaining between them. This CDR3 has 11 residues. The CDR3 spells CASSFLDTQYF. CDR3 DNA: TGTGCCAGCAGTTTTCTGGATACGCAGTATTTT.

V usage is TRBV9 and J usage is TRBJ1-1; D gene uncertain. The V gene lost 6 bases and the J gene lost 3 bases, with 12 bases spanning the gap. Germline values: CDR1 SGDLS, CDR2 YYNGEE. This CDR3 region has 13 residues. Here the CDR3 reads CASTRGMDTEAFF. The CDR3 nucleotides read TGTGCCAGCACTCGTGGGATGGACACTGAAGCTTTCTTT. Variable domain in full (rest from reference TRBV9 and TRBJ1-1): DSGVTQTPKHLITATGQRVTLRCSPRSGDLSVYWYQQSLDQGLQFLIQYYNGEERAKGNILERFSAQQFPDLHSELNLSSLELGDSALYFCASTRGMDTEAFFGQGTRLTVV.

This clonotype was counted a few times. This rearrangement joins TRBV19 to TRBJ2-5, with 7 bases identical to TRBD1. The CDR3 is made up of 17 amino acids. With 5 bases clipped from V and 1 base from J, the junction kept 13 bases outside the gene matches. CDR1 and CDR2 from the germline V gene are LNHDA and SQIVND (reference sequence). In DNA, the CDR3 is TGTGCCAGTAGTCCCCAGTGGGGCAGGGGGAGCCAAGAGACCCAGTACTTC. Translation gives CASSPQWGRGSQETQYF.

The V gene is TRBV3-1, the J gene TRBJ2-3; D ambiguous. From germline, CDR1 is LGHDT and CDR2 YNNKEL (reference sequence). The CDR3 is 17 amino acids. V lost 5 bases and J 2 bases, leaving 20 bases between the germline ends. In DNA form, the CDR3 reads TGTGCCAGCAGCTCCCTGACCCCTCTGGGCGACACAGATACGCAGTATTTT. Its protein product is CASSSLTPLGDTDTQYF.

This clonotype was detected a few times. The chain links TRBV5-5 to TRBJ1-1; 10 bases fit TRBD1. The trim removed 4 bases at V and 3 bases at J, leaving 18 bases unmatched. CDR1 SGHKS and CDR2 YYEKEE come from the germline V gene (reference sequence). This CDR3 is 19 amino acids long. Written as DNA, the CDR3 is TGTGCCAGCAGCATGAGGTTGACAGGGGGCGAAGTCGCGTACACTGAAGCTTTCTTT. Its translation is CASSMRLTGGEVAYTEAFF.

The chain has TRBV28 and TRBJ2-1; D remains ambiguous. CDR3 size: 12 residues. The ends were cut back, 5 bases at V and 14 bases at J, with 16 bases in the middle. CDR1 and CDR2 (germline): MDHEN, SYDVKM. The CDR3 DNA is TGTGCCAGCAGTCTGGACGGGCCTGGGGAGTTCTTC. This sequence encodes CASSLDGPGEFF.

The chain carries TRBV19 and TRBJ2-5, with TRBD1 identical over 7 bases. This CDR3 has 15 residues. Trimming at V came to 3 bases and at J to 4 bases, leaving 8 bases not matched to a gene. Germline-derived CDR1 and CDR2 are LNHDA and SQIVND (reference sequence). The CDR3 is CASSMVTGAGETQYF. The CDR3 region has the DNA TGTGCCAGTAGTATGGTCACAGGGGCCGGAGAGACCCAGTACTTC.

V and J are TRBV7-2 and TRBJ2-7; 7 nucleotides line up with TRBD1. Germline V lookup: CDR1 SGHTA, CDR2 FQGNSA. This CDR3 is built from 14 residues. J gave up 4 bases and V 6 bases, and 9 bases lay outside the gene matches. The CDR3: CASSEQGSVYEQYF. CDR3 nucleotide sequence: TGTGCCAGCAGTGAACAGGGGTCTGTATACGAGCAGTACTTC.

This chain links TRBV28 with TRBJ1-2; TRBD1 matches 10 bases. V lost 1 base, J lost 8 bases, and 7 bases stayed unmatched. This CDR3 has 15 amino acids. CDR1 is MDHEN, CDR2 SYDVKM, per germline. The CDR3 loop reads CASSLYPGQGQGYTF. The CDR3 nucleotides are TGTGCCAGCAGTTTATACCCGGGACAGGGGCAAGGCTACACCTTC.

This clonotype was recorded at least ten times. The V call is TRBV20-1, the J call TRBJ1-5, with D unresolved. Trimming cost V 1 base and J 5 bases, with 6 bases left between them. The CDR3 is 12 amino acids. In germline, CDR1 is DFQATT, CDR2 SNEGSKA (reference sequence). DNA for the CDR3: TGCAGTGCTAGAGGACGCTATCAGCCCCAGCATTTT. As protein: CSARGRYQPQHF.

This clonotype has a handful of counts. The chain joins TRBV27 to TRBJ2-7, with 9 bases matching TRBD1. V lost 6 bases and J lost 5; bases outside the gene matches: 11. The germline CDR1 and CDR2 sequences are MNHEY and SMNVEV (reference sequence). This CDR3 is 15 amino acids long. The CDR3 DNA is TGTGCCAGCAGCCGCTTAGGGACAGGGAAGGACGAGCAGTACTTC. It translates to CASSRLGTGKDEQYF.

This rearrangement joins TRBV6-2 or TRBV6-3 to TRBJ2-5, with D uncertain. The CDR3 length is 16 residues. Germline-derived CDR1 and CDR2 are MNHEY and SVGEGT. V lost 8 bases to trimming and J lost 9 bases, with 28 bases between them. CDR3 nucleotides: TGTGCCAGCCATATCCGGTCGGCCCGAAACGACGGAGCCCAGTACTTC. Protein sequence: CASHIRSARNDGAQYF.

This clonotype appeared a few times. V is TRBV30 and J is TRBJ2-7; 8 positions match TRBD1. Looked up from germline, CDR1 is GTSNPN and CDR2 is SVGIG (reference sequence). The CDR3 consists of 13 residues. The trim removed 2 bases at V and 5 bases at J, leaving 5 bases unmatched. CDR3 amino acids: CAWSMTGVDEQYF. CDR3 nucleotide sequence: TGTGCCTGGAGTATGACAGGGGTCGACGAGCAGTACTTC.

This clonotype was counted a single time. This chain uses TRBV6-1 with TRBJ2-2; D is unresolved. Germline lookup yields CDR1 MNHNS and CDR2 SASEGT. V lost 6 bases to trimming and J lost 2 bases, with 7 bases between them. The CDR3 is made up of 13 amino acids. CDR3 sequence: CASRPTNTGELFF. CDR3 nucleotide sequence: TGTGCCAGCAGACCGACTAACACCGGGGAGCTGTTTTTT.

The table lists this clonotype with a count of one. This chain uses TRBV19 with TRBJ2-1; TRBD2 aligns across 8 bases. The CDR3 sequence is 13 residues long. Germline trimming cut 7 bases from V and 7 bases from J; bases unmatched to any gene: 6. Germline V gene lookup returns CDR1 LNHDA and CDR2 SQIVND (reference sequence). CDR3 amino acids: CASNAGTRNEQFF. CDR3 DNA sequence: TGTGCCAGTAACGCCGGGACTAGAAATGAGCAGTTCTTC.

Concerning this clonotype itself: A much bigger clone sits one base away, suggesting this may be a read error. V gene TRBV12-3 or TRBV12-4 combines with J gene TRBJ2-1, with 7 bases that match TRBD2. The V segment lost 6 bases and the J segment 8 bases; nucleotides outside the gene matches: 22. The CDR3 runs to 18 residues. CDR3 in amino acids: CASSPIGGGVPPQDEQFF. The CDR3 nucleotides read TGTGCCAGCAGCCCTATCGGTGGGGGGGTCCCCCCCCAAGATGAGCAGTTCTTC.

There are many counts of this clonotype. This clone may be a read error of a much larger clone one base away. This rearrangement joins TRBV27 to TRBJ1-1; D not certain. Germline loops: CDR1 MNHEY, CDR2 SMNVEV (reference sequence). The CDR3 runs 13 residues. V was clipped by 1 base and J by 0 bases, with 3 bases between them. This CDR3 is CASSLYLNTEAFF. In nucleotides, the CDR3 is TGTGCCAGCAGTTTATACCTGAACACTGAAGCTTTCTTT.

This clonotype was detected only a few times. The rearrangement joins TRBV5-1 to TRBJ1-4; 9 nucleotides line up with TRBD1. J lost 4 bases, V lost 3 bases, and 1 base had no gene match. The CDR3 length is 14 residues. Germline V gene sequence: CDR1 SGHRS, CDR2 YFSETQ. The DNA for the CDR3 is TGCGCCAGCAGCTGGACAGGGGATAATGAAAAACTGTTTTTT. It specifies CASSWTGDNEKLFF.

V and J are TRBV20-1 and TRBJ1-2; weak D call: TRBD1 (6 bases). Germline V lookup: CDR1 DFQATT, CDR2 SNEGSKA (reference sequence). Trimming cost V 6 bases and J 4 bases, with 18 bases left between them. This CDR3 spans 14 amino acids. The CDR3 sequence is CSAIPRGGFYGYTF. The CDR3 nucleotides read TGCAGTGCGATCCCGAGAGGGGGATTCTATGGCTACACCTTC.

V gene TRBV12-3 or TRBV12-4 combines with J gene TRBJ2-1; TRBD2 aligns across 10 bases. Trimming cost V 3 bases and J 6 bases; bases outside gene matches: 11. The CDR3 has 17 amino acids. The CDR3 nucleotides read TGTGCCAGCAGTTTCCAAGCGGGAGGGCCTTTGGGCAATGAGCAGTTCTTC. It specifies CASSFQAGGPLGNEQFF.